The 15 T cell receptor beta chains presented below share a single source sample, sequenced in a study of low-dose radiotherapy and immunotherapy resistance in tumors. The time point is: before trial treatment. Primers targeting TRAV and TRBV primed first-strand cDNA, covering alpha and beta chains. With a V-primer adapter and a constant-region primer, TCRs were amplified for 20 PCR cycles. From the reads, TCRdb called clonotypes with MiXCR, one entry per CDR3 protein. The sample includes 30,000 to 50,000 distinct CDR3 sequences, roughly 28% of them seen just once. The material sequenced was PBMCs, taken before treatment. The receptors stem from a male donor with gallbladder cancer.

A note on this clonotype: This likely stems from a read error, as it lies one base from a far larger clone. V gene TRBV5-1 combines with J gene TRBJ2-7; 8 bases are shared with TRBD2. With 4 bases clipped from V and 7 bases from J, the junction kept 16 bases outside the gene matches. CDR3 length: 16 residues. From germline, CDR1 is SGHRS and CDR2 YFSETQ. The CDR3 nucleotides read TGCGCCAGCAGCCTGGCCGGGAGGGGGTTTGTGTATGAGCAGTACTTC. It specifies CASSLAGRGFVYEQYF.

The gene calls are TRBV6-6 and TRBJ2-7; maybe TRBD1 (5 bases). The germline V gene encodes CDR1 MNHNY and CDR2 SVGAGI (reference sequence). This CDR3 has 17 residues. The ends were cut back, 0 bases at V and 2 bases at J, with 17 bases in the middle. CDR3 DNA: TGTGCCAGCAGTTACTCGGCCCCTGGGAAGGACACCTACGAGCAGTACTTC. Translating it yields CASSYSAPGKDTYEQYF.

This chain links TRBV20-1 with TRBJ2-5, with 8 bases matching TRBD2. Germline lookup yields CDR1 DFQATT and CDR2 SNEGSKA (reference sequence). CDR3 length: 13 residues. CDR3 bases: TGCAGCTGGGGGGCTAGCGGGTTGGAGACCCAGTACTTC. This codes for CSWGASGLETQYF.

This clonotype has a count of ten or more. The chain carries TRBV5-1 and TRBJ2-3, with D hard to call. Germline loops: CDR1 SGHRS, CDR2 YFSETQ. The CDR3 is 14 residues long. The V end was cut by 9 bases, the J end by 2 bases, with 16 bases between. The DNA of the CDR3 is TGCGCCACCACCCTGGGTGATTACACAGATACGCAGTATTTT. It encodes CATTLGDYTDTQYF.

The chain combines TRBV12-3 or TRBV12-4 with TRBJ1-2; a possible D gene is TRBD1 (5 bases). This CDR3 spans 14 amino acids. V was shortened by 5 bases and J by 7 bases, with 17 bases between the two germline ends. The CDR3 nucleotides read TGTGCCAGCAGTCGCGACAGTTTTAGCTTTGGCTACACCTTC. Translation: CASSRDSFSFGYTF.

This sequence joins TRBV10-1 and TRBJ2-2, with D uncertain. V gave up 2 bases and J gave up 3 bases, with 7 bases separating them. There are 14 residues in the CDR3. The germline gives CDR1 WNHNN, CDR2 SYGVQD (reference sequence). CDR3 amino acids: CASSEAPYTGELFF. In DNA form, the CDR3 reads TGCGCCAGCAGTGAGGCGCCCTACACCGGGGAGCTGTTTTTT.

Within the sample, this clonotype is medium-sized. The chain is built from TRBV24-1 and TRBJ2-1; tentative D call: TRBD1 (6 bases). V was cut by 4 bases and J by 7 bases, with 13 bases left in between. Per the germline V gene, CDR1 is KGHDR and CDR2 is SFDVKD. The CDR3 covers 14 residues. In nucleotides, the CDR3 is TGTGCCACCAGTGACCCCGGACAGACAAATGAGCAGTTCTTC. Translation: CATSDPGQTNEQFF.

This clonotype was detected ten times or more. The chain employs TRBV20-1 and TRBJ2-3; D remains ambiguous. CDR1 is DFQATT, CDR2 SNEGSKA, per germline (reference sequence). CDR3 length: 15 amino acids. Trimming took 3 bases from V and 0 from J, leaving 13 bases between them. CDR3 sequence: CSASGEFPSTDTQYF. DNA for the CDR3: TGCAGTGCTAGTGGAGAATTCCCTAGCACAGATACGCAGTATTTT.

Comment on this clonotype: Given a far larger clone just one base away, this is likely a sequencing read error. This chain links TRBV5-3 with TRBJ2-7; no clear D gene. TRBV5-3 qualifies as an ORF whose function is uncertain. CDR3 size: 15 residues. CDR3 DNA sequence: TGTGCCAGCAGCTTGGTATCAGCCAGGTGGAATGAGCAGTACTTC. Amino acids: CASSLVSARWNEQYF.

The chain carries TRBV13 and TRBJ2-1, with TRBD1 identical over 8 bases. V gave up 5 bases and J gave up 0 bases; unmatched junction bases: 6. CDR1 is PRHDT, CDR2 FYEKMQ, per germline (reference sequence). CDR3 length: 16 amino acids. The CDR3 is CASSPRTGISYNEQFF. CDR3 in DNA: TGTGCCAGCAGCCCCCGGACAGGGATCTCCTACAATGAGCAGTTCTTC.

The sample holds a few counts of this clonotype. V gene TRBV28 combines with J gene TRBJ2-7; D is undetermined. Germline V lookup: CDR1 MDHEN, CDR2 SYDVKM. V lost 2 bases and J lost 1, with 9 bases in between. This CDR3 is built from 14 residues. CDR3 protein: CASSLPAVSYEQYF. CDR3 DNA sequence: TGTGCCAGCAGTTTACCAGCCGTTTCCTACGAGCAGTACTTC.

This clonotype was observed many times. V gene TRBV27 combines with J gene TRBJ1-6, with a tentative D call TRBD1 (5 bases). CDR1 MNHEY and CDR2 SMNVEV come from the germline V gene (reference sequence). V was trimmed by 6 bases and J by 8 bases, leaving 17 bases between them. The CDR3 is made up of 15 amino acids. CDR3 amino acids: CASSRLQVSDSPLHF. Written as DNA, the CDR3 is TGTGCCAGCAGCCGGTTACAGGTGTCGGATTCACCCCTCCACTTT.

In this sample, this clonotype turned up many times. V and J are TRBV27 and TRBJ2-3; possibly TRBD2 for D (6 bases). CDR1 and CDR2 from the germline V gene are MNHEY and SMNVEV (reference sequence). V lost 5 bases to trimming and J lost 2 bases, with 14 bases between them. The length of the CDR3 is 15 residues. The CDR3 DNA reads TGTGCCAGCAGTACCGGGACTCTTGACACAGATACGCAGTATTTT. Its translation: CASSTGTLDTDTQYF.

This clonotype showed up just a few times. The DNA is left out, because the CDR3 cannot be placed on it with certainty; the CDR3 is given as TCRdb lists it. The chain combines TRBV6-4 with TRBJ2-2; the D call of TRBD2 is as the table states it, not checked on the DNA. The germline V gene has CDR1 MRHNA and CDR2 SNTAGT. The CDR3 spans 18 amino acids, including both terminal residues. Here the CDR3 reads CASSDSPSGGVTPGSCFF.

Notes on this clonotype: A far larger clone differs by one base, so this is likely a read error. CDR3 amino acids: CASSASSASSYEQYF. CDR3 in DNA: TGTGCCAGCAGCGCCTCAAGCGCAAGCTCCTACGAGCAGTACTTC. This chain joins TRBV2 and TRBJ2-7; unclear D gene. The germline V gene has CDR1 SNHLY and CDR2 FYNNEI. V lost 6 bases to trimming and J lost 0 bases, with 15 bases between them. The CDR3 is 15 residues long.